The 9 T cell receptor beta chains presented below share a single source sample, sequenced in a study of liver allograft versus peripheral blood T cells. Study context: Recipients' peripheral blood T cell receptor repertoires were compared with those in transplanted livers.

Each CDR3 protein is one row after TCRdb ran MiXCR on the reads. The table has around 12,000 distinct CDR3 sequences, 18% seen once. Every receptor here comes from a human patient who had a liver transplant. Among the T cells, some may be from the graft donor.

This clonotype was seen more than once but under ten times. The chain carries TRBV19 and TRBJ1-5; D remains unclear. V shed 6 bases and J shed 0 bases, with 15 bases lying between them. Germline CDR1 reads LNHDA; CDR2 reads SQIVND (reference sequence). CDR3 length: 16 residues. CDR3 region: CASSPPNTLSNQPQHF. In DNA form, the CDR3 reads TGTGCCAGTAGCCCGCCGAACACCCTTAGCAATCAGCCCCAGCATTTT.

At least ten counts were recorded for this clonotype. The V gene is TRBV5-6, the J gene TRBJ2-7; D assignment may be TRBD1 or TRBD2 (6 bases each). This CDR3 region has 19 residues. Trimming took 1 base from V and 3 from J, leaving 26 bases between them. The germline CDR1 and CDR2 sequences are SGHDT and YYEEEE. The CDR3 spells CASSLFVTGGFAYDYEQYF. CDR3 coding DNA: TGTGCCAGCAGCTTGTTCGTGACAGGAGGGTTCGCTTACGACTACGAGCAGTACTTC.

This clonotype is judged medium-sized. The DNA for the CDR3 is TGTGCCACCAGTGCCTGGGGCGGGGAGCTGTTTTTT. As protein: CATSAWGGELFF. The genes are TRBV24-1 and TRBJ2-2; D remains unclear. The V end was cut by 5 bases, the J end by 7 bases, with 7 bases between. Germline CDR1 KGHDR, CDR2 SFDVKD. There are 12 residues in the CDR3.

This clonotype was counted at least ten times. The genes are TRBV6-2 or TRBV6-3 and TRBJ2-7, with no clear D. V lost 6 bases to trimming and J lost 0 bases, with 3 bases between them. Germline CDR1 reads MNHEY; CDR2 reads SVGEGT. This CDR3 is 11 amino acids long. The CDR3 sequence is CASSNSYEQYF. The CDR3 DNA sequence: TGTGCCAGCAGCAACTCCTACGAGCAGTACTTC.

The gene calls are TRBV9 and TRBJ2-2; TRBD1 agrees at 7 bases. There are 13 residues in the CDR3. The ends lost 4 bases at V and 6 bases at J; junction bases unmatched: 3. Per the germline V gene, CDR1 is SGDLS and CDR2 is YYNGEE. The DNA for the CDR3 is TGTGCCAGCAGCATACAGGGGTCCGGGGAGCTGTTTTTT. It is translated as CASSIQGSGELFF. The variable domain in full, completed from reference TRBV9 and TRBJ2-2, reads DSGVTQTPKHLITATGQRVTLRCSPRSGDLSVYWYQQSLDQGLQFLIQYYNGEERAKGNILERFSAQQFPDLHSELNLSSLELGDSALYFCASSIQGSGELFFGEGSRLTVL.

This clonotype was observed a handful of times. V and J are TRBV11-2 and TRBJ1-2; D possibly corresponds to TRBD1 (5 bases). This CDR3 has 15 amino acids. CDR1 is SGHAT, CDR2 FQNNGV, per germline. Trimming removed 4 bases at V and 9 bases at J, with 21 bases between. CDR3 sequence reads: CASSSLRGRSGSYTF. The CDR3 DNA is TGTGCCAGCAGCTCCCTCCGGGGCCGCAGTGGGAGCTACACCTTC.

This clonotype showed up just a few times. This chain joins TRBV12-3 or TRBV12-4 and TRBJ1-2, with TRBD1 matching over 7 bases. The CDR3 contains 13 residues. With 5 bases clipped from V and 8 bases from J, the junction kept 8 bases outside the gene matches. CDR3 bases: TGTGCCAGCAGTACTGGTACAGGGGACGGCTACACCTTC. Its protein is CASSTGTGDGYTF.

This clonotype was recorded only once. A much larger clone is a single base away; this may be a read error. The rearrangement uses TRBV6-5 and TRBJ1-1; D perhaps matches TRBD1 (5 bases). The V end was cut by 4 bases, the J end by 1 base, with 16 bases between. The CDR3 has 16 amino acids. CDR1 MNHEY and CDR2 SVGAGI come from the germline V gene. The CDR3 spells CASSSPGSARNTEAFF. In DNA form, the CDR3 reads TGTGCCAGCAGTTCTCCAGGGAGCGCGAGGAACACTGAAGCTTTCTTT.

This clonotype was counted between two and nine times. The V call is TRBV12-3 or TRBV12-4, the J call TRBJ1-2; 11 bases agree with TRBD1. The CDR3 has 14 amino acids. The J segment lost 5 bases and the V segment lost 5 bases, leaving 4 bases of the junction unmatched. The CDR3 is CASSEGQGVYGYTF. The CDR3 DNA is TGTGCCAGCAGTGAGGGACAGGGGGTATATGGCTACACCTTC.